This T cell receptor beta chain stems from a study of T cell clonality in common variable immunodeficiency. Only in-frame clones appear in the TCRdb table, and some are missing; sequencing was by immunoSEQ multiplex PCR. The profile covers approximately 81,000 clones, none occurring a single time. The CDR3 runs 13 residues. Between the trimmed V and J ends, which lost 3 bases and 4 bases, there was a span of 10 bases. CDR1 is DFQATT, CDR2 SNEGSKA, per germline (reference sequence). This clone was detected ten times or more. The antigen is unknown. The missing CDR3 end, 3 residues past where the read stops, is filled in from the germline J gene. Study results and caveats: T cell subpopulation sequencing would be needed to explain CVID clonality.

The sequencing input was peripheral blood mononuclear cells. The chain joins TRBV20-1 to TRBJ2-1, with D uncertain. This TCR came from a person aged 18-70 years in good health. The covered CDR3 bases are TGCAGTGCTAGTTCTAGAAAGTACAATGAG. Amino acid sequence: CSASSRKYNE. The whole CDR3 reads CSASSRKYNEQFF.